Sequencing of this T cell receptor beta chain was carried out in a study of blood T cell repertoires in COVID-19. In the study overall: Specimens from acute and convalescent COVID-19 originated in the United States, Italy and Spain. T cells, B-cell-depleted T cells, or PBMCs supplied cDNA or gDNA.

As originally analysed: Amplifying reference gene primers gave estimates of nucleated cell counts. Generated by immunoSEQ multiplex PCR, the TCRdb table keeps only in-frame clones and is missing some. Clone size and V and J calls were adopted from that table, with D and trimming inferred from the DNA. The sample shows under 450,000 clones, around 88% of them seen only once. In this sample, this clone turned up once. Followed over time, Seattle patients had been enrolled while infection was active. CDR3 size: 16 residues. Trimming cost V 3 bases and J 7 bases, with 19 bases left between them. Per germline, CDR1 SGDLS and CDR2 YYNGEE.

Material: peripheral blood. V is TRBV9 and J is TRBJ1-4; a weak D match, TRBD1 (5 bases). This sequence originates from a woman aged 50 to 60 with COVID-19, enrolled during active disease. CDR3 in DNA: TGTGCCAGCAGCGCGGGGACTCGAGACGGTGGTGAAAAACTGTTTTTT. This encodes CASSAGTRDGGEKLFF. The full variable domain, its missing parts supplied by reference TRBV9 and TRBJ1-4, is DSGVTQTPKHLITATGQRVTLRCSPRSGDLSVYWYQQSLDQGLQFLIQYYNGEERAKGNILERFSAQQFPDLHSELNLSSLELGDSALYFCASSAGTRDGGEKLFFGSGTQLSVL.